These T cell receptor beta chains were read from a single sample in a study of control samples from healthy donors and cancer patients. Using immunoSEQ multiplex PCR, the repertoire was profiled, and TCRdb retains in-frame clones only, with some absent. This sample has about 250,000 clones, with about four fifths found just once. The source material was PBMCs. These TCRs come from a woman aged 60 to 75 with lung cancer. Both conserved end residues are part of each CDR3. The size field is filled for only some rows; it gives once, few, many or a size class.

J gene: TRBJ1-1; clone size: NA; V gene: TRBV19; CDR3 protein: CASSIGGRATPEAFF
J gene: TRBJ2-7; clone size: NA; V gene: TRBV28; CDR3 protein: CATHGNSYEQYF
J gene: TRBJ2-2; clone size: NA; V gene: TRBV24-1; CDR3 protein: CATSDLSASGRRELFF
J gene: TRBJ1-6; clone size: NA; V gene: TRBV10-3; CDR3 protein: CAISESSGRGNSPLHF
J gene: TRBJ2-3; clone size: NA; V gene: TRBV10-3; CDR3 protein: CAINPGGTDTQYF
J gene: TRBJ2-2; clone size: NA; V gene: TRBV18; CDR3 protein: CASSPFSSNTGELFF
J gene: TRBJ1-1; clone size: NA; V gene: TRBV11-2; CDR3 protein: CASSVRENTEAFF
J gene: TRBJ2-5; clone size: once; V gene: TRBV6-6; CDR3 protein: CAGSRGAEGTQYF
J gene: TRBJ2-7; clone size: NA; V gene: TRBV6-5; CDR3 protein: CASSYRREDIYEQYF
J gene: TRBJ1-2; clone size: NA; V gene: TRBV5-6; CDR3 protein: CASSLAGALGGYTF
J gene: TRBJ2-6; clone size: NA; V gene: TRBV5-1; CDR3 protein: CASSQGQGGPGANVLTF
J gene: TRBJ1-6; clone size: once; V gene: TRBV3-1/TRBV3-2; CDR3 protein: CASSLVSSESPLHF
J gene: TRBJ2-7; clone size: NA; V gene: TRBV28; CDR3 protein: CASSPGTGWYF
J gene: TRBJ1-2; clone size: NA; V gene: TRBV7-9; CDR3 protein: CASSLSQGYGYTF
J gene: TRBJ2-3; clone size: few; V gene: TRBV2; CDR3 protein: CASSVEGGRAPDTQYF
J gene: TRBJ1-1; clone size: NA; V gene: TRBV19; CDR3 protein: CASTITRRLNTEAFF
J gene: TRBJ2-7; clone size: NA; V gene: TRBV6-2/TRBV6-3; CDR3 protein: CASSPGTAENTYEQYF
J gene: TRBJ2-5; clone size: NA; V gene: TRBV7-3; CDR3 protein: CASSLTFGSETQYF
J gene: TRBJ2-2; clone size: NA; V gene: TRBV5-1; CDR3 protein: CASSPPSGENTGELFF
J gene: TRBJ2-2; clone size: NA; V gene: TRBV5-4; CDR3 protein: CASSLASGGPSGELFF
J gene: TRBJ2-7; clone size: NA; V gene: TRBV6-5; CDR3 protein: CASRDSTGPRELF
J gene: TRBJ2-1; clone size: NA; V gene: TRBV6-1; CDR3 protein: CASSAQLAGGQNEQFF
J gene: TRBJ2-5; clone size: once; V gene: TRBV18; CDR3 protein: CASSSTTGVMETQYF
J gene: TRBJ2-5; clone size: few; V gene: TRBV5-4; CDR3 protein: CASRTHSEETQYF
J gene: TRBJ2-3; clone size: few; V gene: TRBV5-1; CDR3 protein: CASSSGAVDTDTQYF
J gene: TRBJ1-1; clone size: NA; V gene: TRBV7-2; CDR3 protein: CASSFPGGRVKAFF
J gene: TRBJ1-2; clone size: NA; V gene: TRBV11-2; CDR3 protein: CASSLGAGGAGNYGYTF
J gene: TRBJ2-7; clone size: few; V gene: TRBV14; CDR3 protein: CASSQAAGGGYEQYF
J gene: TRBJ2-3; clone size: few; V gene: TRBV4-1; CDR3 protein: CASSQALAGVPTDTQYF
J gene: TRBJ2-2; clone size: NA; V gene: TRBV7-2; CDR3 protein: CASRSYGELFF